This T cell receptor (beta chain) was documented in a study of blood T cell repertoires in COVID-19 (dated by TCRdb to about 2020). Concerning the study at large: Samples covering the acute and convalescent phases of COVID-19 were provided by collaborators in the United States, Italy and Spain. HLA class I and class II types, where available, came from metadata supplied by the sample provider rather than from assay-based typing. Samples were obtained from the ongoing ImmuneRACE study (first 160 participants) and from about 1,300 subjects provided by 6 global collaborators. The material from the prospective study consisted of cDNA or gDNA derived from T cells, B-cell-depleted T cells, or PBMCs. The repertoires were released in a freely available public database meant as a resource for research on the immune response to SARS-CoV-2. Subjects who had been exposed to COVID-19, were actively infected with it, or had recovered from it provided the deeply sampled blood TCRbeta repertoires that made up the dataset. Nearly every sample came with metadata listing a de-identified subject ID, COVID-19 status, age in years and sex. What the study reported, not specific to this receptor: The quantity of clinical and demographic metadata differed by source and by participant and was supplied without curation.

Remarks on this clone: The specificity of this receptor is unknown. No base qualities exist here, and no much larger clone lies one base off it.

Collaborating institutions collected whole blood in K2EDTA tubes following their own protocols. For TCRbeta analysis, collaborators shipped samples in one of three forms: frozen whole blood, isolated PBMCs, or DNA extracted from either of those sample types. V trim: 7 bases; J trim: 5 bases; unmatched bases: 7. The germline V gene (reference sequence) sets CDR1 to LNHDA and CDR2 to SQIVND. The CDR3, from cysteine to phenylalanine, totals 13 residues. Only the CDR3 DNA is retained, 39 bases long and in frame from the first base. TCRbeta CDR3 regions were amplified from genomic DNA by means of the immunoSEQ Assay, a bias-controlled multiplex PCR. As for the original processing: Nucleated cell counts per sample were estimated from amplification of reference gene primers within the assay. Sequence reads were collapsed and filtered to measure the absolute abundance of every unique TCRbeta CDR3 rearrangement. Productive Simpson clonality was computed per sample as the square root of Simpson's diversity index over productive rearrangements. Not all clones reach the TCRdb copy of this immuneACCESS table, which keeps in-frame sequences only. Checked studies attribute under half of the gap to unresolved V genes and leave the rest unexplained. V, J and clone size reflect that table, while D and trimming were determined from the DNA. The sample table holds 150,000 to 200,000 clones, of which about 80% were seen once. The top ten constitute 20% to 25% of the sample.

The origin of this receptor is an elderly woman with acute or convalescent COVID-19. The V gene is TRBV19 and the J gene is TRBJ2-5, and TRBD1 aligns with 7 junction nucleotides. The specimen was peripheral blood. The CDR3 protein is CASKGQGVETQYF. The DNA sequence is given as TGTGCCAGTAAAGGCCAGGGGGTGGAGACCCAGTACTTC.